Below are 22 T cell receptor beta chains sequenced from a single sample in a study of tissue T cells after allogeneic stem cell transplantation. Regarding time point: mouse harvest day 14 after allogeneic transplant. Mouse grafts combined 10^7 T-cell-depleted bone marrow cells with 10^6 splenic CD5+ T cells. Method: immunoSEQ multiplex PCR; TCRdb's copy keeps in-frame clones and lacks some. The sample lists around 2,200 clones; roughly 50% were seen once. The sample was liver tissue. The origin of the receptors is a female BALB/c mouse given C57BL/6 T cells with graft-versus-host disease after an allogeneic hematopoietic cell transplant.

By share of the sample, this clone is large. The genes are named according to mouse. Read coverage stops 1 residue before the CDR3 terminus; the germline J gene supplies the remainder. Other DNA sequences within the sample encode an identical CDR3. This chain connects TRBV29 to TRBJ1-6, with a tentative D call TRBD1 (6 bases). TRBJ1-6 is an ORF, with its function uncertain. Trimming stripped 2 bases from V and 1 base from J, with 6 bases between. CDR1 is MSHET, CDR2 SYDVDS, per germline. The length of the CDR3 is 15 residues. The sequenced part of the CDR3 DNA is TGTGCTAGCAGTTTAGGGGGCTCCTATAATTCGCCCCTCTAC. Protein product: CASSLGGSYNSPLY. The full CDR3 is CASSLGGSYNSPLYF.

About this clone itself: Mouse gene names and germline throughout. The CDR3 is cut off 1 residue early in the read; its end comes from the germline J gene. This chain uses TRBV3 with TRBJ2-4, with D perhaps TRBD1 or TRBD2 (6 bases each). The CDR3 has 16 residues. Looked up from germline, CDR1 is SNHLY and CDR2 is FYNGKV (reference sequence). V was shortened by 2 bases and J by 0 bases, with 12 bases between the two germline ends. CDR3 sequence: CASSLLGASSQNTLYF. Incomplete CDR3 DNA: TGTGCCAGCAGCTTATTGGGGGCCTCTAGTCAAAACACCTTGTAC.

This clone was observed a few times. Gene and germline names: mouse. The read ends 1 residue shy of where the CDR3 ends; the end is completed using the germline J gene. This chain connects TRBV1 to TRBJ1-3; D gene unclear. V was shortened by 2 bases and J by 1 base, with 6 bases between the two germline ends. The CDR3 covers 14 residues. Per the germline V gene, CDR1 is NSQYPW and CDR2 is LRSPGD (reference sequence). The CDR3 here is CTCSAYTSGNTLYF. The CDR3 bases that were read are TGCACCTGCAGTGCATACACGTCTGGAAATACGCTCTAT. Filled out from reference TRBV1 and TRBJ1-3, the complete variable domain reads VTLLEQNPRWRLVPRGQAVNLRCILKNSQYPWMSWYQQDLQKQLQWLFTLRSPGDKEVKSLPGADYLATRVTDTELRLQVANMSQGRTLYCTCSAYTSGNTLYFGEGSRLIVV.

In the case of this clone: Any gene name here is a mouse gene name. The sequenced part of the CDR3 DNA is TGTGCCAGCAGCTGGGTGGACACCCAGTAC. Its translation is CASSWVDTQY. The full CDR3 is CASSWVDTQYF. The chain carries TRBV3 and TRBJ2-5; no definite D call. The sequence runs out 1 residue before the end of the CDR3; the remainder is reconstructed from the germline J gene. Germline-derived CDR1 and CDR2 are SNHLY and FYNGKV (reference sequence). Trimming took 4 bases from V and 6 from J, leaving 5 bases between them. The CDR3 totals 11 residues.

To note about this clone: Mouse gene names and germline throughout. The read ends 1 residue before the CDR3 terminus; that terminus is restored from the germline J gene. The gene calls are TRBV31 and TRBJ1-6; D is perhaps TRBD1 (6 bases). TRBJ1-6 is reported as an ORF; its role is uncertain. The germline gives CDR1 GKSSPN, CDR2 SITVG. The CDR3 is 14 amino acids. V shed 0 bases and J shed 6 bases, with 9 bases lying between them. CDR3 bases read: TGTGCCTGGAGTCTACAGGGATTTAATTCGCCCCTCTAC. As protein: CAWSLQGFNSPLY. The CDR3 in full is CAWSLQGFNSPLYF.

For this clone: Gene names and germline match the mouse. This chain's CDR3 is CAAAKGQGTGQLYF. The DNA read from the CDR3 is TGTGCAGCAGCTAAGGGACAGGGGACCGGGCAGCTCTAC. V is TRBV4 and J is TRBJ2-2; 10 bases align to TRBD1. The sequence runs out 1 residue before the end of the CDR3; the remainder is reconstructed from the germline J gene. The CDR3 consists of 14 residues. Germline loops: CDR1 LGHDT, CDR2 YNNKQL (reference sequence).

This clone was counted between two and nine times. Gene names and germline refer to mouse. The read halts 1 residue ahead of the CDR3 end, with the missing end drawn from the germline J gene. This chain uses TRBV13-2 with TRBJ1-5, with D uncertain. The length of the CDR3 is 13 residues. Germline V gene sequence: CDR1 NNHNN, CDR2 SYGAGS (reference sequence). Trimming stripped 0 bases from V and 1 base from J, with 2 bases between. CDR3: CASGDDNNQAPLF. The part of the CDR3 DNA that was read is TGTGCCAGCGGTGATGACAACAACCAGGCTCCGCTT.

Comment on this clone: The gene names given are mouse names. The read halts 1 residue ahead of the CDR3 end, with the missing end drawn from the germline J gene. This rearrangement joins TRBV13-3 to TRBJ1-3; D might be TRBD1 (5 bases). Trimming cost V 3 bases and J 10 bases, with 20 bases left between them. The CDR3 runs to 15 residues. Looked up from germline, CDR1 is NNHDY and CDR2 is SYVADS. CDR3 DNA (partial): TGTGCCAGCAGTGCGGGGTCCCATTCTGGACACACGCTCTAT. Its protein is CASSAGSHSGHTLY. Given in full, the CDR3 is CASSAGSHSGHTLYF.

In regard to this clone: The genes and germline here are from mouse. From the germline J gene comes the end of the CDR3, since the read stops 1 residue before it. The V and J genes are TRBV26 and TRBJ1-5; tentative D call: TRBD1 (6 bases). The CDR3 spans 13 residues. The ends were cut back, 6 bases at V and 4 bases at J, with 10 bases in the middle. CDR1 and CDR2 from the germline V gene are KGHPV and FQNQEV (reference sequence). CDR3 region: CASRTGTNQAPLF. The DNA read from the CDR3 is TGTGCCAGCAGAACCGGGACAAACCAGGCTCCGCTT.

A note on this clone: The gene names here belong to mouse. The CDR3 end falls 1 residue outside the read, so it is completed with the germline J gene. The chain recombines TRBV2 with TRBJ2-1; 7 positions agree with TRBD2. The junction had 6 bases not matched to a gene; V was cut back by 0 bases and J by 7 bases. The CDR3 runs to 15 residues. Per germline, CDR1 LGHNA and CDR2 YSYQKL. The part of the CDR3 DNA that was read is TGTGCCAGCAGCCAAGAAACTGGGGCTAGGGCTGAGCAGTTC. This encodes CASSQETGARAEQF. The whole CDR3 is CASSQETGARAEQFF.

This clone is large (0.1 to 1%) in the sample. The listed genes are named as in mouse. The read falls 1 residue short of the CDR3 end, and the missing part is taken from the germline J gene. The chain links TRBV5 to TRBJ2-7; TRBD2 aligns across 10 bases. J gave up 4 bases and V 4 bases, and 4 bases lay outside the gene matches. This CDR3 has 14 residues. Germline assignment: CDR1 LGHNA and CDR2 YNLKQL (reference sequence). CDR3 amino acids: CASSPGLGVYEQYF. The DNA read from the CDR3 is TGTGCCAGCAGCCCCGGACTGGGGGTTTATGAACAGTAC.

Concerning this clone: Mouse names are used for the genes. The read terminates 1 residue ahead of where the CDR3 ends, so the germline J gene completes it. This chain links TRBV3 with TRBJ2-1, with 8 bases aligning to TRBD1. J lost 5 bases, V lost 2 bases, and 5 bases had no gene match. The germline V gene has CDR1 SNHLY and CDR2 FYNGKV (reference sequence). The CDR3 loop spans 15 amino acids. The CDR3 sequence: CASSLRQGAHAEQFF. The DNA read from the CDR3 is TGTGCCAGCAGCTTAAGGCAGGGGGCGCATGCTGAGCAGTTC.

This clone was detected a few times. Genes and germline come from the mouse. The missing CDR3 end, 1 residue past where the read stops, is filled in from the germline J gene. The rearrangement links TRBV1 to TRBJ2-7; D is unclear. V was shortened by 1 base and J by 7 bases, with 8 bases between the two germline ends. Germline V gives CDR1 NSQYPW, CDR2 LRSPGD (reference sequence). This CDR3 is built from 12 residues. This chain's CDR3 is CTCSAVLREQYF. The covered CDR3 bases are TGCACCTGCAGTGCAGTACTGAGGGAACAGTAC.

On this clone itself: Genes here carry mouse names. The read stops 1 residue short of the end of the CDR3; the missing end is completed from the germline J gene. The chain carries TRBV23 and TRBJ2-7; the table's D gene call, TRBD2, was not cross checked with the DNA. The CDR3 consists of 14 residues. The germline V gene has CDR1 KGHTA and CDR2 FQNQQP. CDR3 DNA, as far as it was read: TGCTCCAGCAGTCAATCTGGGGGGCCTTATGAACAGTAC. The encoded protein is CSSSQSGGPYEQY. The entire CDR3 protein is CSSSQSGGPYEQYF.

In regard to this clone: The genes and germline here are from mouse. The read falls 1 residue short of the CDR3 end, and the missing part is taken from the germline J gene. The chain has TRBV15 and TRBJ1-3, with D unclear. Germline assignment: CDR1 SGHND and CDR2 FRSKSL. The V gene lost 1 base and the J gene lost 7 bases, with 2 bases spanning the gap. This CDR3 comprises 11 residues. CDR3 DNA (partial): TGTGCCAGCAGTTTAGAGAATACGCTCTAT. This encodes CASSLENTLY. The full CDR3 reads CASSLENTLYF.

Note on this clone: Mouse germline and gene names are used. The read finishes 1 residue shy of the CDR3 end, and the germline J gene is used to complete it. The chain couples TRBV14 to TRBJ2-7; TRBD2 matches at 9 bases. Per the germline V gene, CDR1 is SGHDT and CDR2 is FRDEAV. CDR3 length: 14 amino acids. V shed 1 base and J 3 bases; nucleotides not matched to a gene: 2. CDR3 residues: CASSFDWGRYEQYF. The part of the CDR3 DNA that was read is TGTGCCAGCAGTTTCGACTGGGGGCGCTATGAACAGTAC.

This clone was observed a few times. The germline and genes are mouse ones. The CDR3 end lies 1 residue beyond the end of the read and is filled in from the germline J gene. The V gene is TRBV3, the J gene TRBJ1-2; D remains ambiguous. The germline gives CDR1 SNHLY, CDR2 FYNGKV (reference sequence). V was cut by 5 bases and J by 0 bases, with 7 bases left in between. The CDR3 has 13 residues. The CDR3 sequence is CASSPRSNSDYTF. The DNA read from the CDR3 is TGTGCCAGCAGCCCCCGATCAAACTCCGACTACACC.

Concerning this clone: Mouse gene names apply. The missing CDR3 end, 1 residue past where the read stops, is filled in from the germline J gene. The chain carries TRBV16 and TRBJ1-1; 12 bases match TRBD1. Unmatched junction bases numbered 5, after V lost 5 bases and J lost 4 bases. From germline, CDR1 is SGHSA and CDR2 FRNQAP. The CDR3 is 15 residues long. Partial CDR3 DNA: TGTGCAAGCAGCCGAGCGGGACAGGGGGCCACAGAAGTCTTC. Protein sequence: CASSRAGQGATEVF. The whole CDR3 region reads CASSRAGQGATEVFF.

This clone has only a few counts. The gene names here belong to mouse. Read data end 1 residue before the CDR3 end; the end is taken from the germline J gene. The gene calls are TRBV3 and TRBJ2-7; 12 bases align to TRBD2. Looked up from germline, CDR1 is SNHLY and CDR2 is FYNGKV (reference sequence). The length of the CDR3 is 14 residues. J lost 4 bases, V lost 3 bases, and 1 base had no gene match. The CDR3 loop is CASSFGTGGYEQYF. The sequenced part of the CDR3 DNA is TGTGCCAGCAGCTTCGGGACTGGGGGGTATGAACAGTAC.

On this clone: Gene names refer to mouse genes. Coverage ceases 1 residue before the CDR3 finishes, and the germline J gene fills in the end. V usage is TRBV26 and J usage is TRBJ2-2, with no clear D. The CDR3 covers 14 residues. V lost 0 bases and J lost 4, with 6 bases in between. Germline CDR1 reads KGHPV; CDR2 reads FQNQEV (reference sequence). The CDR3 sequence is CASSLSRSTGQLYF. The sequenced part of the CDR3 DNA is TGTGCCAGCAGTCTGTCGAGGAGCACCGGGCAGCTCTAC.

Notes on this clone: The gene symbols are mouse symbols. Coverage ceases 1 residue before the CDR3 finishes, and the germline J gene fills in the end. The chain recombines TRBV26 with TRBJ2-7, with D possibly matching TRBD2 (6 bases). The V end was cut by 3 bases, the J end by 2 bases, with 8 bases between. This CDR3 has 13 amino acids. The germline gives CDR1 KGHPV, CDR2 FQNQEV (reference sequence). CDR3 bases read: TGTGCCAGCAGTCTCTCTGGGGCCTATGAACAGTAC. Protein: CASSLSGAYEQY. The entire CDR3 sequence reads CASSLSGAYEQYF.

This clone appeared a single time. Germline and genes here are mouse. The read terminates 1 residue ahead of where the CDR3 ends, so the germline J gene completes it. V is TRBV12-1 and J is TRBJ2-1; 11 nucleotides align to TRBD2. The CDR3 runs 15 residues. V trimming: 6 bases; J trimming: 5 bases; junction bases outside the gene matches: 8. CDR1 is SGHSN, CDR2 HYEKVE, per germline. This CDR3 reads CASSFTGGAHAEQFF. The sequenced part of the CDR3 DNA is TGTGCCAGCAGCTTTACTGGGGGGGCGCATGCTGAGCAGTTC.